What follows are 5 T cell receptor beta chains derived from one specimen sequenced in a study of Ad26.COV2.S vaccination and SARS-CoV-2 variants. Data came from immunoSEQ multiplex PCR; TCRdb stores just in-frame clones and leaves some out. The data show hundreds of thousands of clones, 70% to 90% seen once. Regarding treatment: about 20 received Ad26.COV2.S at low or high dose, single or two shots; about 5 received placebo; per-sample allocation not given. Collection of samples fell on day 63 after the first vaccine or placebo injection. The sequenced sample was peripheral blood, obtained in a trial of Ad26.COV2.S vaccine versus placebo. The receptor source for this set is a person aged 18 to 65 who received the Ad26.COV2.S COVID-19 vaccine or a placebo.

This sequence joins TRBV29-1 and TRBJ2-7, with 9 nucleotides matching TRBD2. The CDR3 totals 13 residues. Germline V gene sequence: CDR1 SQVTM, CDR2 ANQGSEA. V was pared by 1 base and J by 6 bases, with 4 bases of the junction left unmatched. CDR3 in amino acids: CSVEGSGSPEQYF. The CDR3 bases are TGCAGCGTTGAAGGTAGCGGGAGTCCCGAGCAGTACTTC.

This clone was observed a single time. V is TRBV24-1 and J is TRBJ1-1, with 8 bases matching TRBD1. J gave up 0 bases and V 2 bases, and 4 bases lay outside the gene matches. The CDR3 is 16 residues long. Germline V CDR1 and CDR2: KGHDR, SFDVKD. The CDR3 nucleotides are TGTGCCACCAGTGATTGGGGACAGGCATTGAACACTGAAGCTTTCTTT. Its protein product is CATSDWGQALNTEAFF.

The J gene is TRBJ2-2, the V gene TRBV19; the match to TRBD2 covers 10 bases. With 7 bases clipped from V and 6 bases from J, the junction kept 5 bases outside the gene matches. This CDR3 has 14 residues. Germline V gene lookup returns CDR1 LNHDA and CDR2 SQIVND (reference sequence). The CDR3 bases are TGTGCCAGTAAGAGTCTAGCGGGAGCCGGGGAGCTGTTTTTT. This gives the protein CASKSLAGAGELFF.

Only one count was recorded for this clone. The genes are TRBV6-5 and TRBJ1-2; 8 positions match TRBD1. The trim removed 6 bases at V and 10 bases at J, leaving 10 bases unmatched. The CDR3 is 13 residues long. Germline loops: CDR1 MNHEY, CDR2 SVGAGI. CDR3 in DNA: TGTGCCAGCAGGCCCCCCGGGACAGGCACCTACACCTTC. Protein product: CASRPPGTGTYTF.

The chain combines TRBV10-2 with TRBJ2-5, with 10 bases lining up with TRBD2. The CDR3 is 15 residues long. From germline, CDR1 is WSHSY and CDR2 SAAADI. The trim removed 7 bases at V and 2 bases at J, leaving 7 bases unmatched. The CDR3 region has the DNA TGCGCCAGCACCAAAGAGCGGGAGGGGCAAGAGACCCAGTACTTC. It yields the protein CASTKEREGQETQYF.